The clone carrying this TCR beta chain has only a few counts. Antigen specificity is unknown. Here immunoSEQ multiplex PCR was the method, and the copy in TCRdb shows in-frame clones only, minus some. The sample records approximately 150,000 clones, 90% to 95% being singletons. These data are taken from a study of T cell responses to AZD1222 COVID-19 vaccine. The CDR3 has 15 amino acids. V was cut by 3 bases and J by 6 bases, with 18 bases left in between. Germline values: CDR1 SGHVS, CDR2 FQNEAQ. The study's findings and limits: Only five or six AZD1222 recipients tested seropositive at baseline. Donors were mostly white British, more females; clonal diversity possibly underestimated.

This sequence joins TRBV7-8 and TRBJ2-7; tentative D call: TRBD2 (6 bases). The source of this sequence is an adult in good health. The input for sequencing was peripheral blood, taken on day 0 of AZD1222 vaccination. CDR3 nucleotide sequence: TGTGCCAGCAGCTTCCTTGGGGTGATGCGGGGCGAGCAGTACTTC. Translating it yields CASSFLGVMRGEQYF.